This TCR beta chain appears in the sequencing data of a study of technical replicates of blood from a few donors. CDR1 and CDR2 from the germline V gene are LNHDA and SQIVND (reference sequence). The V gene end was trimmed by 3 bases and the J gene end by 6 bases; junction bases not matched to a gene: 5. This CDR3 is built from 15 residues. Method: immunoSEQ multiplex PCR; TCRdb's copy keeps in-frame clones and lacks some. The table has over 60,000 clones, roughly 93% seen once; the top ten hold 0.2% to 0.3%. This receptor was taken from a human donor in good health. The source material was T cells isolated from PBMCs. The chain employs TRBV19 and TRBJ2-7; 13 nucleotides align to TRBD2. The CDR3 DNA follows: TGTGCCAGTAGTATTTCACTAGCGGGAGGGACCGAGCAGTACTTC. Residues: CASSISLAGGTEQYF.